This entry features one TCR beta chain sequence. A read error may produce the germline difference seen at one junction end. This sample is part of a study of response to subunit inactivated influenza vaccine. CDR3 size: 14 residues. Germline V CDR1 and CDR2: SGHDN, FVKESK. MiXCR, applied by TCRdb to the RT-PCR reads, yields one record per CDR3 protein. The sample has approximately 500,000 distinct CDR3 sequences, around 25% seen once; the top ten hold 2.5% to 3%. The same specimen was also included in a second study, on T cells expressing NK-cell markers. This second study notes: Researchers built TCR beta cDNA using 5'RACE template switching with UMIs. For a few donors, these clonotypes were likewise the leading ones in the CD3+CD56-NKG2C+ fraction.

J is TRBJ2-5 and V is TRBV14, with D tentatively TRBD2 (6 bases). The sequence came from a man over 45 who received an inactivated influenza vaccine. The sample in question was CD4+ T cells sorted from PBMCs, obtained 11 to 12 days after vaccination. CDR3 DNA sequence: TGTGCCAGCAGCCAAGGAAGATACCGGGAGACCCAGCACTTC. Residues: CASSQGRYRETQHF. Filled out from reference TRBV14 and TRBJ2-5, the complete variable domain reads EAGVTQFPSHSVIEKGQTVTLRCDPISGHDNLYWYRRVMGKEIKFLLHFVKESKQDESGMPNNRFLAERTGGTYSTLKVQPAELEDSGVYFCASSQGRYRETQHFGPGTRLLVL.